This TCR beta chain was obtained from a study of T cell repertoires in cytomegalovirus infection. Study-level information: CMV epitopes, recently identified HLA-C-restricted and well-studied HLA-B-restricted, were used. Indicated by public TCR beta signatures were CMV infection and matching HLA type.

Trimming cost V 3 bases and J 13 bases; bases outside gene matches: 12. The CDR3 totals 16 residues. In germline, CDR1 is SGHVS, CDR2 FQNEAQ. With respect to this clonotype: Its antigen is not known.

MiXCR was run by TCRdb on the reads, yielding one entry per CDR3 protein. The profile shows about a million distinct CDR3 sequences, around 32% of them singletons. Study observations and caveats: CMV carriers having the relevant HLA were flagged by cumulative public TCR beta family frequency. HLA-C-restricted TCR beta clonotypes specific for CMV led the ex vivo response.

The starting material was cultured CD8+ T cells from PBMCs, obtained from culture after CMV antigen stimulation. The rearrangement uses TRBV7-8 and TRBJ2-3; 14 nucleotides agree with TRBD2. The TCR comes from a human donor in good health (CMV status not recorded). Some clones in this sample may be carry-over from other donors' samples. The CDR3 DNA is TGTGCCAGCAGCTTTCCTGAGGGACTAGCGGGGGCTGTGAAGTATTTT. Translating it yields CASSFPEGLAGAVKYF. The full variable domain, completed using reference TRBV7-8 and TRBJ2-3, is GAGVSQSPRYKVAKRGQDVALRCDPISGHVSLFWYQQALGQGPEFLTYFQNEAQLDKSGLPSDRFFAERPEGSVSTLKIQRTQQEDSAVYLCASSFPEGLAGAVKYFGPGTRLTVL.